One sample yielded the 16 T cell receptor beta chains listed below, sequenced in a study of blood T cell repertoires in COVID-19. Data came from immunoSEQ multiplex PCR; TCRdb stores just in-frame clones and leaves some out. This sample has 100,000 to 150,000 clones, with about 89% found just once. The sequenced material came from peripheral blood. Source of these receptors: a man between 60 and 70 years old with COVID-19, enrolled during active disease.

The chain uses TRBV6-5 and TRBJ1-1, with D unclear. Germline lookup yields CDR1 MNHEY and CDR2 SVGAGI. The V end was cut by 0 bases, the J end by 5 bases, with 10 bases between. The CDR3 is made up of 14 amino acids. CDR3 nucleotide sequence: TGTGCCAGCAGTTACTCTAGCTCGGGGACTGAAGCTTTCTTT. Translation: CASSYSSSGTEAFF.

This clone was seen only a few times. V usage is TRBV13 and J usage is TRBJ1-3, with 9 bases fitting TRBD1. J lost 4 bases, V lost 5 bases, and 9 bases had no gene match. This CDR3 spans 16 amino acids. Germline V gene sequence: CDR1 PRHDT, CDR2 FYEKMQ (reference sequence). The CDR3, as DNA: TGTGCCAGCAGCGCCTACGGGACAGGGAGAGGAAACACCATATATTTT. It yields the protein CASSAYGTGRGNTIYF.

V usage is TRBV14 and J usage is TRBJ1-2, with D perhaps TRBD1 (5 bases). Germline lookup yields CDR1 SGHDN and CDR2 FVKESK. V was pared by 0 bases and J by 6 bases, with 14 bases between. CDR3 length equals 15 residues. CDR3 protein: CASSQDLQGADGYTF. The CDR3 coding sequence is TGTGCCAGCAGCCAAGATCTGCAGGGTGCAGATGGCTACACCTTC.

Here the CDR3 reads CASSELSGTDTQYF. The CDR3, as DNA: TGTGCCAGCAGTGAACTGTCGGGCACAGATACGCAGTATTTT. The gene calls are TRBV25-1 and TRBJ2-3; D gene uncertain. CDR3 length equals 14 residues. V gave up 2 bases and J gave up 1 base, with 7 bases separating them. Germline V gives CDR1 MGHDK, CDR2 SYGVNS. The full variable domain, its missing parts supplied by reference TRBV25-1 and TRBJ2-3, is EADIYQTPRYLVIGTGKKITLECSQTMGHDKMYWYQQDPGMELHLIHYSYGVNSTEKGDLSSESTVSRIRTEHFPLTLESARPSHTSQYLCASSELSGTDTQYFGPGTRLTVL.

CDR3 sequence: CASATENYGYTF. The CDR3 DNA reads TGTGCCAGCGCCACAGAAAACTATGGCTACACCTTC. The rearrangement uses TRBV18 and TRBJ1-2; D not certain. CDR3 length: 12 residues. Trimming removed 8 bases from V and 2 bases from J, with 9 bases in between. CDR1 is KGHSH and CDR2 is LQKENI in the germline V gene.

This chain connects TRBV29-1 to TRBJ1-2; weak D call: TRBD1 (5 bases). Germline V gene sequence: CDR1 SQVTM, CDR2 ANQGSEA. Trimming shortened V by 4 bases and J by 7 bases, and 16 bases separated the two germline ends. This CDR3 region has 13 residues. The CDR3 reads CSVGTQPGGGYTF. The CDR3 coding sequence is TGCAGCGTTGGGACTCAACCCGGGGGTGGCTACACCTTC.

The chain recombines TRBV28 with TRBJ2-7, with a tentative D call TRBD1 (5 bases). CDR1 is MDHEN and CDR2 is SYDVKM in the germline V gene. The CDR3 has 14 amino acids. V shed 0 bases and J shed 4 bases, with 10 bases lying between them. CDR3 protein: CASSLWQGAYEQYF. As DNA, the CDR3 is TGTGCCAGCAGTTTATGGCAGGGCGCTTACGAGCAGTACTTC.

This chain joins TRBV9 and TRBJ1-1; D ambiguous. Germline CDR1 SGDLS, CDR2 YYNGEE. The V gene lost 3 bases and the J gene lost 1 base, with 13 bases spanning the gap. The CDR3 spans 15 residues. The CDR3 nucleotides read TGTGCCAGCAGCGACCGTCGGGAGTGGAACACTGAAGCTTTCTTT. Translated, it gives CASSDRREWNTEAFF.

Note on this clone: Other DNA sequences of this sample code for an identical CDR3. This chain uses TRBV30 with TRBJ2-2; 9 bases match TRBD2. The CDR3 extends over 16 amino acids. Germline V gene sequence: CDR1 GTSNPN, CDR2 SVGIG (reference sequence). J was trimmed by 5 bases and V by 3 bases; bases with no gene match: 10. The CDR3 sequence: CAWSAGGGGGTGELFF. In DNA, the CDR3 is TGTGCCTGGAGCGCCGGGGGCGGGGGGGGAACCGGGGAGCTGTTTTTT.

This chain links TRBV7-8 with TRBJ1-2, with TRBD1 as a possible D gene (5 bases). The length of the CDR3 is 14 residues. Germline loops: CDR1 SGHVS, CDR2 FQNEAQ. The ends were cut back, 7 bases at V and 4 bases at J, with 16 bases in the middle. The DNA for the CDR3 is TGTGCCAGCACCACTTTAGGGGAAACCTATGGCTACACCTTC. Its protein is CASTTLGETYGYTF.

This clone is a singleton in its sample. The chain employs TRBV27 and TRBJ1-2, with D uncertain. Trimming removed 0 bases at V and 6 bases at J, with 8 bases between. Germline V gene sequence: CDR1 MNHEY, CDR2 SMNVEV (reference sequence). This CDR3 region has 13 residues. CDR3 in amino acids: CASSLSSGDGYTF. CDR3 coding DNA: TGTGCCAGCAGTTTATCGAGCGGGGATGGCTACACCTTC.

The J gene is TRBJ2-7, the V gene TRBV19, with 9 positions matching TRBD1. This CDR3 comprises 13 residues. V was pared by 5 bases and J by 6 bases, with 5 bases of the junction left unmatched. Germline lookup yields CDR1 LNHDA and CDR2 SQIVND (reference sequence). CDR3 nucleotide sequence: TGTGCCAGTAGTCCCAGGACAGGGGCCGAGCAGTACTTC. Translation: CASSPRTGAEQYF.

This CDR3 is CASSQPGTGAYEQYF. The CDR3 region has the DNA TGTGCCAGCAGCCAGCCCGGGACAGGGGCCTACGAGCAGTACTTC. V usage is TRBV14 and J usage is TRBJ2-7; the match to TRBD1 covers 10 bases. J lost 2 bases, V lost 3 bases, and 4 bases had no gene match. Germline CDR1 and CDR2: SGHDN and FVKESK. The CDR3 is 15 amino acids.

V usage is TRBV5-4 and J usage is TRBJ1-3, with 9 nucleotides matching TRBD1. CDR1 and CDR2 from the germline V gene are SGHNT and YYREEE (reference sequence). J was trimmed by 5 bases and V by 3 bases; bases with no gene match: 6. This CDR3 has 15 residues. This CDR3 reads CASSSGGTGRNTIYF. CDR3 nucleotide sequence: TGTGCCAGCAGCTCCGGGGGGACAGGGAGAAACACCATATATTTT.

The genes are TRBV14 and TRBJ2-5, with D possibly being TRBD1 (6 bases). Germline CDR1 and CDR2: SGHDN and FVKESK. With 4 bases removed from V and 5 bases from J, the gap between germline ends came to 11 bases. The CDR3 runs 13 residues. Written as DNA, the CDR3 is TGTGCCAGCAGCCCCGAGGGGGTGGAGACCCAGTACTTC. As protein: CASSPEGVETQYF.

The V call is TRBV6-2 or TRBV6-3, the J call TRBJ2-3; the D gene is possibly TRBD1 (5 bases). Germline assignment: CDR1 MNHEY and CDR2 SVGEGT. V lost 4 bases, J lost 5 bases, and 16 bases lay in between. The CDR3 totals 15 residues. For the CDR3, the DNA is TGTGCCAGCAGTTCAGGGTTCCCGCCGCGAGATACGCAGTATTTT. As protein: CASSSGFPPRDTQYF.